This T cell receptor (beta chain) was documented in a study of cytomegalovirus exposure and HLA in healthy donors. Study overall: Of all 400 or so donors who were genotyped, 70% to 85% belonged to the Caucasian-associated ancestry cluster. Study results and limitations: Researchers counted around 180 TCR beta chains as cytomegalovirus-associated. Presence/absence analyses assumed roughly uniform sequencing depth across donors.

CDR3 length: 16 residues. V was clipped by 2 bases and J by 2 bases, with 15 bases between them. Germline loops: CDR1 MNHEY, CDR2 SVGAGI. PCR employed 60 Vbeta and 13 Jbeta primers. Sequencing was performed with immunoSEQ multiplex PCR; in TCRdb, only in-frame clones are kept and a portion is missing. The repertoire holds about 69,000 clones, with 70% to 75% as singletons. Worth noting for this clone: As yet, its antigen is unknown.

The sequence was obtained from a woman in her twenties or thirties in good health and CMV-seropositive. The chain is built from TRBV6-5 and TRBJ2-5; no clear D. The sequencing input was PBMCs. The CDR3 spells CASSYGWQLAQETQYF. For the CDR3, the DNA is TGTGCCAGCAGTTACGGCTGGCAGTTAGCTCAAGAGACCCAGTACTTC.